This TCR beta chain came from a study of cytomegalovirus exposure and HLA in healthy donors. Study-level findings and limits: Analysis was carried out at a later point, and it linked a missense DCLRE1C variant to TCR beta V- and J-gene trimming. Over 150 TCR beta chains were listed as cytomegalovirus-associated.

Primers included in the PCR were 60 Vbeta and 13 Jbeta primers. The table came from immunoSEQ multiplex PCR; TCRdb's copy has only in-frame clones and leaves some out. Of about 150,000 clones in the sample, around four fifths were seen once. A remark on this clone: Its antigen is unknown.

The receptor was isolated from a boy younger than 10 in good health and CMV-seronegative. The sequencing sample was made of PBMCs.

In nucleotides, the CDR3 is TGTGCCAGCAGCTTTATCCATGGAGGGGCGAACACCGGGGAGCTGTTTTTT. Amino acids: CASSFIHGGANTGELFF. The gene calls are TRBV11-2 and TRBJ2-2, with D tentatively TRBD2 (6 bases). Germline loops: CDR1 SGHAT, CDR2 FQNNGV. The ends were cut back, 3 bases at V and 0 bases at J, with 14 bases in the middle. The CDR3 sequence is 17 residues long.